This TCR beta chain is from a study of spatial heterogeneity in lung cancer. From the 5' RACE reads, TCRdb called clonotypes with MiXCR, one entry per CDR3 protein. This sample carries a few thousand distinct CDR3 sequences, roughly an eighth of them seen once, and the ten largest clones take around 9.6%. CDR1 is KGHSH and CDR2 is LQKENI in the germline V gene. The V gene lost 4 bases and the J gene lost 4 bases, with 9 bases spanning the gap. The CDR3 has 13 amino acids. Study-level points and caveats: Within tumors, counts of expanded alpha and beta TCRs tracked tumor mutation counts.

The sample's time point: sample taken at primary tumor resection. By its share, this clonotype is medium-sized. No antigen is known for it. This sample comprised lung tumor tissue, obtained at surgery. This clonotype was sampled from a female donor with early-stage non-small cell lung cancer. The V and J genes are TRBV18 and TRBJ2-3; perhaps TRBD1 as D (6 bases). In nucleotides, the CDR3 is TGTGCCAGCTCACTACAGGGAGCAGATACGCAGTATTTT. Translated, it gives CASSLQGADTQYF.